This TCR beta chain is drawn from a study of blood T cell repertoires in COVID-19. Overall study context: COVID-19 samples, acute and convalescent, were from the United States, Italy and Spain. In each case, the material was cDNA or gDNA derived from T cells, B-cell-depleted T cells, or PBMCs.

Per the original data handling: The assay estimated nucleated cells by amplifying reference gene primers. Method: immunoSEQ multiplex PCR; TCRdb's copy keeps in-frame clones and lacks some. That table supplies the V and J calls and clone size; D and trimming were determined from the DNA. The sample lists more than 110,000 clones; 65% to 90% were seen once. The V end was cut by 4 bases, the J end by 3 bases, with 10 bases between. CDR3 length: 15 residues. Germline CDR1 and CDR2: SNHLY and FYNNEI. This clonotype originated in a man aged 50 to 60 with acute or convalescent COVID-19. This rearrangement joins TRBV2 to TRBJ1-6; D perhaps matches TRBD1 (5 bases). Input material: peripheral blood. The CDR3, as DNA: TGTGCCAGCAGTGGCGGCAGGGACTATAATTCACCCCTCCACTTT. Encoded protein: CASSGGRDYNSPLHF.